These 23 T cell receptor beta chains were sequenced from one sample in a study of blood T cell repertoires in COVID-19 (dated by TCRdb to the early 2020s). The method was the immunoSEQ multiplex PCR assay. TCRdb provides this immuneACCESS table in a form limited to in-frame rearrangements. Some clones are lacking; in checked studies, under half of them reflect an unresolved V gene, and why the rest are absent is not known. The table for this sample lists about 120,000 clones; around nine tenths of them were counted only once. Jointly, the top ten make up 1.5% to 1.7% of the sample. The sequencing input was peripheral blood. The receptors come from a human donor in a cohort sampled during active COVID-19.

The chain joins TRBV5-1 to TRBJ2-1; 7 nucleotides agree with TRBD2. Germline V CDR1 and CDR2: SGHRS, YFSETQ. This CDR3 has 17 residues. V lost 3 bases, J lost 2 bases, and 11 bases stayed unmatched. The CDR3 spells CASSSPRAGATYNEQFF. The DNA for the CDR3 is TGCGCCAGCAGCTCCCCTAGGGCGGGAGCCACCTACAATGAGCAGTTCTTC.

The CDR3: CASSSYAGTENEKLFF. CDR3 DNA: TGTGCCAGCAGTTCGTATGCCGGGACAGAGAATGAAAAACTGTTTTTT. This sequence joins TRBV28 and TRBJ1-4; 7 bases map to TRBD1. The CDR3 runs to 16 residues. Per the germline V gene, CDR1 is MDHEN and CDR2 is SYDVKM. The J segment lost 5 bases and the V segment lost 4 bases, leaving 10 bases of the junction unmatched.

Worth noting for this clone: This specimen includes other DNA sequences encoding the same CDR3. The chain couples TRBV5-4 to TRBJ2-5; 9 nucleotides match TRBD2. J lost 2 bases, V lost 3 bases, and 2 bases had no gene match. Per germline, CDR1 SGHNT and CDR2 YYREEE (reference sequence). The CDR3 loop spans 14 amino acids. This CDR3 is CASSSGLAQETQYF. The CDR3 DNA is TGTGCCAGCAGCTCGGGACTAGCACAAGAGACCCAGTACTTC. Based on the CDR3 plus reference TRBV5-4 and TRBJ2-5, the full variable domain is ETGVTQSPTHLIKTRGQQVTLRCSSQSGHNTVSWYQQALGQGPQFIFQYYREEENGRGNFPPRFSGLQFPNYSSELNVNALELDDSALYLCASSSGLAQETQYFGPGTRLLVL.

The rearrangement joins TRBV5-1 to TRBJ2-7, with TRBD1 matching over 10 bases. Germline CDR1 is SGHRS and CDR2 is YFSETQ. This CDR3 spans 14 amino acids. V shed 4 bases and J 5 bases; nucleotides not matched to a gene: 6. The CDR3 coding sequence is TGCGCCAGCAGCCCCGGGACAGGGGACGACGAGCAGTACTTC. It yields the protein CASSPGTGDDEQYF.

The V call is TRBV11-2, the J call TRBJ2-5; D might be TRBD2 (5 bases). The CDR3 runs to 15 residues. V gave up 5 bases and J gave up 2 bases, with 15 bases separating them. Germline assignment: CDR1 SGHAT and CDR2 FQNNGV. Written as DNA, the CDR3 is TGTGCCAGCAGCGCTTGGACCGAGGGTCAAGAGACCCAGTACTTC. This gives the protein CASSAWTEGQETQYF.

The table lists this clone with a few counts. The CDR3 here is CASSWDSGNTIYF. DNA of the CDR3: TGTGCCAGCTCGTGGGACAGCGGAAACACCATATATTTT. V and J are TRBV27 and TRBJ1-3; TRBD1 agrees at 7 bases. The germline CDR1 and CDR2 sequences are MNHEY and SMNVEV (reference sequence). V gave up 8 bases and J gave up 4 bases; unmatched junction bases: 5. The CDR3 is 13 residues long.

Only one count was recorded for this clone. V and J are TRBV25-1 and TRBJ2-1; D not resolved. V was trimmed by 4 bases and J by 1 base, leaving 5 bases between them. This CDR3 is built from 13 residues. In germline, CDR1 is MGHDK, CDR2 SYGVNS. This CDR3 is CASSVQSYNEQFF. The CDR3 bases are TGTGCCAGCAGTGTTCAGTCCTACAATGAGCAGTTCTTC.

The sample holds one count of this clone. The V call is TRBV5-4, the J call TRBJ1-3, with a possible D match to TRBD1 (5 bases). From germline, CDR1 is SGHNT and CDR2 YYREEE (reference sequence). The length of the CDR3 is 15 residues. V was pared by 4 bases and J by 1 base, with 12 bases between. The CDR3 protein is CASSPAGGSGNTIYF. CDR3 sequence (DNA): TGTGCCAGCAGCCCCGCGGGGGGATCTGGAAACACCATATATTTT. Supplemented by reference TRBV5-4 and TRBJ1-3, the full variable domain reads ETGVTQSPTHLIKTRGQQVTLRCSSQSGHNTVSWYQQALGQGPQFIFQYYREEENGRGNFPPRFSGLQFPNYSSELNVNALELDDSALYLCASSPAGGSGNTIYFGEGSWLTVV.

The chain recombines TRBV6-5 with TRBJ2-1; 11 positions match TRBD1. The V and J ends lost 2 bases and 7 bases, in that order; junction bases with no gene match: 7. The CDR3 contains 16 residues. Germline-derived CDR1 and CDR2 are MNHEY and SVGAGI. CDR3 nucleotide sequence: TGTGCCAGCAGTTACGCGGACAGGGGGCGGTTAAATGAGCAGTTCTTC. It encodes CASSYADRGRLNEQFF.

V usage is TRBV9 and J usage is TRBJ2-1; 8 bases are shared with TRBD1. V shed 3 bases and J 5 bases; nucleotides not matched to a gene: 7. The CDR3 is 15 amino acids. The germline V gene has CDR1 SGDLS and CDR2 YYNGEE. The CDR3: CASSAQGTGHNEQFF. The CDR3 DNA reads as TGTGCCAGCAGCGCCCAAGGGACAGGCCACAATGAGCAGTTCTTC.

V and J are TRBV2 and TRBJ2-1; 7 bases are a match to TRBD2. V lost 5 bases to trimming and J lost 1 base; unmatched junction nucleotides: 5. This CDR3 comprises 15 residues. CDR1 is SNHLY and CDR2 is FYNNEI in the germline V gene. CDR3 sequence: CASSPPLASYNEQFF. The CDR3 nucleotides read TGTGCCAGCAGTCCTCCACTAGCGTCCTACAATGAGCAGTTCTTC.

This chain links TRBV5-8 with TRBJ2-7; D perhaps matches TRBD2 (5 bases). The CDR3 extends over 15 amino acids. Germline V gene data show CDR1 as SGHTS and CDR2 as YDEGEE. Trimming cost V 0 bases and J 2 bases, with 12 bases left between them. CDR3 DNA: TGTGCCAGCAGCTTGGTTATGGGAGATGCCTACGAGCAGTACTTC. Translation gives CASSLVMGDAYEQYF.

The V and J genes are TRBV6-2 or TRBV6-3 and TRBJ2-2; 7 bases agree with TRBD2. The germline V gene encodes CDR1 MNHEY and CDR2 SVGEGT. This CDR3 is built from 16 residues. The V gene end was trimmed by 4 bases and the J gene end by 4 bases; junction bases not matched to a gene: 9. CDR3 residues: CASSSPSGRGTGELFF. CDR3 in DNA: TGTGCCAGCAGTTCCCCTAGCGGACGGGGCACCGGGGAGCTGTTTTTT.

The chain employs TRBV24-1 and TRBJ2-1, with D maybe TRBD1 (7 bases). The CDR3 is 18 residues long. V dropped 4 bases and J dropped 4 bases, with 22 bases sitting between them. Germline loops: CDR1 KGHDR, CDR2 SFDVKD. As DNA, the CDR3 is TGTGCCACCAGTGACCCAGCCGCCAGGGGGGCCCAATACAATGAGCAGTTCTTC. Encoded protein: CATSDPAARGAQYNEQFF.

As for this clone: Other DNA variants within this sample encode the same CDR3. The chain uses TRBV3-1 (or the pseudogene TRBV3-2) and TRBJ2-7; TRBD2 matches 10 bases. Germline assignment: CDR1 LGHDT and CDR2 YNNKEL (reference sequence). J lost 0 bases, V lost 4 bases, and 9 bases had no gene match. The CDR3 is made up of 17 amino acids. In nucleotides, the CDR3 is TGTGCCAGCAGCCCTCGACTAGCGGGCACTAGCTCCTACGAGCAGTACTTC. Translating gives CASSPRLAGTSSYEQYF.

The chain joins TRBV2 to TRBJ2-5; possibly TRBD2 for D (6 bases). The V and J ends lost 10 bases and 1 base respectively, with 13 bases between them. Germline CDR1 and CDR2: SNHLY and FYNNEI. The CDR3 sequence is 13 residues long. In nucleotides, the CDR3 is TGTGCCAACTCCCGGGACTCCCAAGAGACCCAGTACTTC. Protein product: CANSRDSQETQYF.

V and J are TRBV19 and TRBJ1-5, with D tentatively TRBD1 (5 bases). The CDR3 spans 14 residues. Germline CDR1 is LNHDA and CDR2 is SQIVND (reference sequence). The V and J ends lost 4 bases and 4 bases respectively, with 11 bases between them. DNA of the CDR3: TGTGCCAGTAGTAAGCCGGGGGGGAATCAGCCCCAGCATTTT. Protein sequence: CASSKPGGNQPQHF.

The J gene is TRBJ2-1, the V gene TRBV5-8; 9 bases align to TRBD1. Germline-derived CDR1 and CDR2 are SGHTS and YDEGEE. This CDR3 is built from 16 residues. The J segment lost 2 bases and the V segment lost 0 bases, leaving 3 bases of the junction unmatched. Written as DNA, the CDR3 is TGTGCCAGCAGCTTGGAGGGACAGGGACCCTACAATGAGCAGTTCTTC. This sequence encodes CASSLEGQGPYNEQFF.

Here the CDR3 reads CASSLANYGYTF. The DNA for the CDR3 is TGTGCCAGCAGTCTCGCTAACTATGGCTACACCTTC. The chain couples TRBV12-3 or TRBV12-4 to TRBJ1-2; D not certain. V gave up 5 bases and J gave up 0 bases, with 4 bases separating them. There are 12 residues in the CDR3.

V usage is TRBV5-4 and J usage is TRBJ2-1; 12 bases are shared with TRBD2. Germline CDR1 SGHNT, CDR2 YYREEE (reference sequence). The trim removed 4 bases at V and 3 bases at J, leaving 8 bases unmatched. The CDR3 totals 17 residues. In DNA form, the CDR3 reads TGTGCCAGCAGCCCTGTTCGGACTAGCGGGATCTACAATGAGCAGTTCTTC. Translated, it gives CASSPVRTSGIYNEQFF. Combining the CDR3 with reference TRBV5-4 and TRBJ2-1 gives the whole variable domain ETGVTQSPTHLIKTRGQQVTLRCSSQSGHNTVSWYQQALGQGPQFIFQYYREEENGRGNFPPRFSGLQFPNYSSELNVNALELDDSALYLCASSPVRTSGIYNEQFFGPGTRLTVL.

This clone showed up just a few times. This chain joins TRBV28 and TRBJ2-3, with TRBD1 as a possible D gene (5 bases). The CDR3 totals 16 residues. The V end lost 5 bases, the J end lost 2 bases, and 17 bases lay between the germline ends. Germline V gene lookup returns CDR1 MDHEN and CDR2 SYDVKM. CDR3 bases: TGTGCCAGCAGTCAGGGTGTGGCGTCGCACACAGATACGCAGTATTTT. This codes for CASSQGVASHTDTQYF. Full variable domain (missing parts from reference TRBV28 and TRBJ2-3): DVKVTQSSRYLVKRTGEKVFLECVQDMDHENMFWYRQDPGLGLRLIYFSYDVKMKEKGDIPEGYSVSREKKERFSLILESASTNQTSMYLCASSQGVASHTDTQYFGPGTRLTVL.

For the CDR3, the DNA is TGTGCCAGCAGTTACGAACCGGGTCCCTACGAGCAGTACTTC. Its translation: CASSYEPGPYEQYF. The chain has TRBV6-6 and TRBJ2-7; the D is unclear. The V gene lost 2 bases and the J gene lost 2 bases, with 10 bases spanning the gap. Germline CDR1 MNHNY, CDR2 SVGAGI (reference sequence). This CDR3 contains 14 residues.

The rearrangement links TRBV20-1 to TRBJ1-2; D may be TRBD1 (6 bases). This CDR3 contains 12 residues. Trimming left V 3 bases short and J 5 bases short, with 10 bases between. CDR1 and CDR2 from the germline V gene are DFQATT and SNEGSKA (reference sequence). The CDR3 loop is CSASMGAYGYTF. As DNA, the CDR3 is TGCAGTGCTAGTATGGGGGCGTATGGCTACACCTTC.